What follows are 21 T cell receptor beta chains derived from one specimen sequenced in a study of blood T cell repertoires in COVID-19 (dated by TCRdb to about 2020). Libraries were built with the immunoSEQ multiplex PCR assay. TCRdb's version of the immuneACCESS table is confined to in-frame rearrangements and falls short of the full clone set. An unresolved V gene accounts for under half of the shortfall where checked; the remainder is of unknown origin. This sample lists 25,000 to 30,000 clones; 75% to 85% were detected once. Over 13% of the sample goes to the ten largest clones. The sample comprised peripheral blood. These receptors all stem from an elderly man with active or convalescent COVID-19.

V gene TRBV4-1 combines with J gene TRBJ2-3, with 8 bases that match TRBD2. This CDR3 has 18 residues. J gave up 1 base and V 1 base, and 10 bases lay outside the gene matches. Germline V gene lookup returns CDR1 MGHRA and CDR2 YSYEKL. CDR3 in amino acids: CASSQGETGGPGTDTQYF. CDR3 DNA sequence: TGCGCCAGCAGCCAAGGAGAGACGGGAGGGCCTGGCACAGATACGCAGTATTTT.

The chain carries TRBV27 and TRBJ1-6; D is unclear. Trimming removed 5 bases at V and 0 bases at J, with 8 bases between. CDR1 is MNHEY, CDR2 SMNVEV, per germline (reference sequence). CDR3 length equals 15 residues. DNA for the CDR3: TGTGCCAGCAGTACAAAAAACTCCTATAATTCACCCCTCCACTTT. Translated, it gives CASSTKNSYNSPLHF.

This clone showed up just a few times. V usage is TRBV10-3 and J usage is TRBJ1-2; D ambiguous. The CDR3 runs to 15 residues. Germline CDR1 is ENHRY and CDR2 is SYGVKD. Trimming stripped 0 bases from V and 3 bases from J, with 11 bases between. The CDR3 DNA follows: TGTGCCATCAGTGAGTCATCGGGAGAACACTATGGCTACACCTTC. Its translation: CAISESSGEHYGYTF.

This clone was observed a single time. This rearrangement joins TRBV2 to TRBJ2-2; no definite D call. The V end was cut by 5 bases, the J end by 3 bases, with 4 bases between. CDR1 and CDR2 (germline): SNHLY, FYNNEI. This CDR3 spans 12 amino acids. The CDR3 DNA reads TGTGCCAGCAGTAGAGACACCGGGGAGCTGTTTTTT. The encoded protein is CASSRDTGELFF.

The V gene is TRBV11-2, the J gene TRBJ2-1; 12 bases line up with TRBD2. With V trimmed by 6 bases and J by 2 bases, 14 bases remained unmatched. The germline V gene has CDR1 SGHAT and CDR2 FQNNGV. There are 19 residues in the CDR3. The CDR3 DNA is TGTGCCAGCAGTCAGCGGGCAGGGACTAGCGGGCTCGCCTACAATGAGCAGTTCTTC. Translated: CASSQRAGTSGLAYNEQFF.

The chain links TRBV19 to TRBJ1-4, with D possibly TRBD1 on 6 matching bases. This CDR3 region has 13 residues. V lost 9 bases, J lost 7 bases, and 15 bases lay in between. In germline, CDR1 is LNHDA, CDR2 SQIVND (reference sequence). CDR3 sequence reads: CASCRDNGEKLFF. DNA for the CDR3: TGTGCCAGCTGCCGGGACAATGGTGAAAAACTGTTTTTT.

In its sample, this clone was seen once. V is TRBV14 and J is TRBJ2-7, with TRBD1 as a possible D gene (6 bases). The CDR3 loop spans 17 amino acids. Deletions cut 0 bases from V and 3 bases from J, with 18 bases between. Germline V gives CDR1 SGHDN, CDR2 FVKESK. The CDR3 nucleotides are TGTGCCAGCAGCCAAGATAAGGTTTTGGACAGCTACTACGAGCAGTACTTC. It translates to CASSQDKVLDSYYEQYF.

This clone came up once. The chain couples TRBV7-2 to TRBJ1-1, with D perhaps matching TRBD1 (5 bases). Trimming removed 2 bases at V and 5 bases at J, with 12 bases between. This CDR3 has 14 amino acids. Germline loops: CDR1 SGHTA, CDR2 FQGNSA. The CDR3 spells CASSLYGGGTEAFF. The CDR3 coding sequence is TGTGCCAGCAGCTTATATGGCGGGGGAACTGAAGCTTTCTTT.

There are a few counts of this clone. The chain combines TRBV10-1 with TRBJ2-2, with 10 nucleotides matching TRBD2. V lost 0 bases, J lost 7 bases, and 11 bases stayed unmatched. In germline, CDR1 is WNHNN, CDR2 SYGVQD (reference sequence). The CDR3 runs to 18 residues. For the CDR3, the DNA is TGCGCCAGCAGTGAGTCGTTGCTAGCGGGAGTGACGGGCGGGGAGCTGTTTTTT. It translates to CASSESLLAGVTGGELFF.

This clone was counted a few times. This rearrangement joins TRBV10-3 to TRBJ2-7; 8 bases map to TRBD1. From germline, CDR1 is ENHRY and CDR2 SYGVKD. The J segment lost 0 bases and the V segment lost 6 bases, leaving 4 bases of the junction unmatched. CDR3 length equals 14 residues. For the CDR3, the DNA is TGTGCCATCAGAGGGACAGGAGGCTCCTACGAGCAGTACTTC. Amino acid sequence: CAIRGTGGSYEQYF.

V is TRBV5-1 and J is TRBJ1-1; 11 bases line up with TRBD1. Germline lookup yields CDR1 SGHRS and CDR2 YFSETQ. The CDR3 covers 14 residues. V dropped 2 bases and J dropped 4; count of bases not matched to a gene: 1. The CDR3, as DNA: TGCGCCAGCAGCTTCGGACAGGGGGCCACTGAAGCTTTCTTT. As protein: CASSFGQGATEAFF.

The J gene is TRBJ1-2, the V gene TRBV19; TRBD1 aligns across 10 bases. The junction had 5 bases not matched to a gene; V was cut back by 5 bases and J by 2 bases. The germline CDR1 and CDR2 sequences are LNHDA and SQIVND (reference sequence). This CDR3 contains 15 residues. The CDR3: CASSGGQGLNYGYTF. As DNA, the CDR3 is TGTGCCAGTAGTGGGGGACAGGGGTTGAACTATGGCTACACCTTC.

The chain links TRBV11-2 to TRBJ1-1, with TRBD1 identical over 8 bases. The CDR3 loop spans 13 amino acids. The germline V gene has CDR1 SGHAT and CDR2 FQNNGV. V shed 5 bases, J shed 7 bases, and the junction held 6 bases outside the gene matches. The CDR3 is CASSKRTGFEAFF. Written as DNA, the CDR3 is TGTGCCAGCAGCAAAAGGACAGGGTTTGAAGCTTTCTTT.

The chain links TRBV7-2 to TRBJ1-1; possible D gene TRBD1, 6 bases. V lost 6 bases to trimming and J lost 2 bases, with 13 bases between them. Germline CDR1 is SGHTA and CDR2 is FQGNSA. The CDR3 is 14 amino acids. The CDR3 sequence: CASRPGGGNTEAFF. CDR3 DNA: TGTGCCAGCAGACCGGGGGGGGGCAACACTGAAGCTTTCTTT.

This chain joins TRBV10-3 and TRBJ1-1; D ambiguous. Looked up from germline, CDR1 is ENHRY and CDR2 is SYGVKD. Trimming cost V 0 bases and J 1 base, with 12 bases left between them. This CDR3 has 16 amino acids. CDR3: CAISESYGLGNTEAFF. The DNA of the CDR3 is TGTGCCATCAGTGAGTCGTACGGGTTAGGGAACACTGAAGCTTTCTTT.

There are a few counts of this clone. The J gene is TRBJ2-5, the V gene TRBV4-2; TRBD1 agrees at 9 bases. The germline V gene has CDR1 LGHNA and CDR2 YNFKEQ. After removal of 0 bases from V and 4 bases from J, the junction contained 3 bases not matched to a gene. The length of the CDR3 is 15 residues. CDR3 in DNA: TGTGCCAGCAGCCAAGAGCGGACAGGGGCAGAGACCCAGTACTTC. Protein product: CASSQERTGAETQYF.

This sequence joins TRBV4-1 and TRBJ1-3; 7 bases line up with TRBD1. Germline values: CDR1 MGHRA, CDR2 YSYEKL. This CDR3 spans 17 amino acids. V was pared by 1 base and J by 4 bases, with 10 bases of the junction left unmatched. CDR3 sequence: CASSQVPPTGFGNTIYF. CDR3 DNA: TGCGCCAGCAGCCAAGTGCCTCCGACAGGGTTCGGAAACACCATATATTTT.

This clone was seen a handful of times. The chain recombines TRBV7-2 with TRBJ1-1; D might be TRBD1 (5 bases). The CDR3 length is 15 residues. Per the germline V gene, CDR1 is SGHTA and CDR2 is FQGNSA. V was trimmed by 2 bases and J by 4 bases, leaving 14 bases between them. CDR3 protein: CASSLTRWGVTEAFF. The CDR3 region has the DNA TGTGCCAGCAGCTTAACCCGGTGGGGGGTCACTGAAGCTTTCTTT.

The chain joins TRBV27 to TRBJ2-7, with 7 bases matching TRBD2. This CDR3 has 14 amino acids. The germline gives CDR1 MNHEY, CDR2 SMNVEV (reference sequence). V lost 2 bases, J lost 2 bases, and 3 bases stayed unmatched. The CDR3: CASSLREGTYEQYF. The CDR3 region has the DNA TGTGCCAGCAGTTTAAGGGAGGGGACCTACGAGCAGTACTTC.

This clone was seen a single time. The chain recombines TRBV27 with TRBJ1-5; D gene ambiguous. Germline CDR1 reads MNHEY; CDR2 reads SMNVEV (reference sequence). The V gene lost 2 bases and the J gene lost 2 bases, with 7 bases spanning the gap. The CDR3 runs to 14 residues. The CDR3 here is CASSLREGNQPQHF. The CDR3 coding sequence is TGTGCCAGCAGTTTAAGGGAGGGCAATCAGCCCCAGCATTTT.

The V call is TRBV5-1, the J call TRBJ2-1; 8 nucleotides agree with TRBD1. With 1 base clipped from V and 0 bases from J, the junction kept 9 bases outside the gene matches. There are 18 residues in the CDR3. Germline-derived CDR1 and CDR2 are SGHRS and YFSETQ. CDR3 in DNA: TGCGCCAGCAGCTTGATTTATTGGACAGGGCGCTCCTACAATGAGCAGTTCTTC. Translated, it gives CASSLIYWTGRSYNEQFF.